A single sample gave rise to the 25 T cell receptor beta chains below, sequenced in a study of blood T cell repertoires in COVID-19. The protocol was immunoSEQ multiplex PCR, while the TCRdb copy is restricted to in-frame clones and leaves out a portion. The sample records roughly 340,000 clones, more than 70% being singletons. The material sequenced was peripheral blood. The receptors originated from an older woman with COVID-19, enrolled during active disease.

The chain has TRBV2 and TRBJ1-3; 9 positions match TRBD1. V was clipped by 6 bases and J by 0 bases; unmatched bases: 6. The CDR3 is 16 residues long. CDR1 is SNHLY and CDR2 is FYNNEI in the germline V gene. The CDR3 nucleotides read TGTGCCAGCAGCCCCCGGGACAGGGTCTCTGGAAACACCATATATTTT. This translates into CASSPRDRVSGNTIYF.

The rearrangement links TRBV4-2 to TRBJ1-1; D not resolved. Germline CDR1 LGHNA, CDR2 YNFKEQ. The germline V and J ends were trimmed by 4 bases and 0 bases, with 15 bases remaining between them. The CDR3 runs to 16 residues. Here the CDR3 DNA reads TGTGCCAGCAGCCCTCGTCGGGGTCGATTGAACACTGAAGCTTTCTTT. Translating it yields CASSPRRGRLNTEAFF.

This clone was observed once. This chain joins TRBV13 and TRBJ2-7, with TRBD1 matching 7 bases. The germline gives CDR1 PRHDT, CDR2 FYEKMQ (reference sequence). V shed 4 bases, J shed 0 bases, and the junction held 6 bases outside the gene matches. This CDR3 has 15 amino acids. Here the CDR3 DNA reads TGTGCCAGCAGCTCTAGGGGGCAGTTCTCCTACGAGCAGTACTTC. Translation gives CASSSRGQFSYEQYF. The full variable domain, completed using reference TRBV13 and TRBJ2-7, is AAGVIQSPRHLIKEKRETATLKCYPIPRHDTVYWYQQGPGQDPQFLISFYEKMQSDKGSIPDRFSAQQFSDYHSELNMSSLELGDSALYFCASSSRGQFSYEQYFGPGTRLTVT.

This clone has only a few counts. CDR3 coding DNA: TGTGCCAGTAGTATAATGGCAGGGGGGACCCAGTACTTC. The encoded protein is CASSIMAGGTQYF. This chain links TRBV19 with TRBJ2-5; the match to TRBD1 covers 7 bases. Germline V lookup: CDR1 LNHDA, CDR2 SQIVND (reference sequence). The CDR3 runs 13 residues. Unmatched junction bases numbered 4, after V lost 2 bases and J lost 7 bases.

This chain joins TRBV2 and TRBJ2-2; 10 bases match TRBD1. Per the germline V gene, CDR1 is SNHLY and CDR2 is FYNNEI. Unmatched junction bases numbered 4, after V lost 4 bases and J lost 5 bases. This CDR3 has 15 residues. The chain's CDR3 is CASSGGQGFTGELFF. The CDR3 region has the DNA TGTGCCAGCAGTGGGGGACAGGGGTTTACCGGGGAGCTGTTTTTT.

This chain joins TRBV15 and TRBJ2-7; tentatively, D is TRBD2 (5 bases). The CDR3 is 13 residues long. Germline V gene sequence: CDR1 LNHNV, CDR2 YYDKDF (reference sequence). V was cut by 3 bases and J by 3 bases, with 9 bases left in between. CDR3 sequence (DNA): TGTGCCACCAGCAGGGTACGGGGCTACGAGCAGTACTTC. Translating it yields CATSRVRGYEQYF.

CDR3 loop: CASSRGAQETQYF. CDR3 sequence (DNA): TGTGCCAGCAGCCGGGGGGCCCAAGAGACCCAGTACTTC. The chain joins TRBV5-6 to TRBJ2-5; a possible D gene is TRBD2 (7 bases). Trimming removed 4 bases at V and 1 base at J, with 8 bases between. Germline values: CDR1 SGHDT, CDR2 YYEEEE. The CDR3 covers 13 residues.

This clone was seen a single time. The CDR3 DNA sequence: TGTGCCAGCAGCTTAGTTATGTGGGGCGGGACGAACACCGGGGAGCTGTTTTTT. The encoded protein is CASSLVMWGGTNTGELFF. The chain employs TRBV7-9 and TRBJ2-2; D is possibly TRBD2 (6 bases). V was clipped by 1 base and J by 0 bases, with 15 bases between them. This CDR3 region has 18 residues. Germline V CDR1 and CDR2: SEHNR, FQNEAQ (reference sequence).

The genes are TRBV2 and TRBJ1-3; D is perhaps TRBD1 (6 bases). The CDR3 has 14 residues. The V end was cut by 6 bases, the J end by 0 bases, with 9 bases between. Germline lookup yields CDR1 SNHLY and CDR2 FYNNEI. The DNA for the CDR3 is TGTGCCAGCAGGGGGGGGCTCTCTGGAAACACCATATATTTT. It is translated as CASRGGLSGNTIYF. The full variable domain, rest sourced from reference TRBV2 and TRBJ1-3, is EPEVTQTPSHQVTQMGQEVILRCVPISNHLYFYWYRQILGQKVEFLVSFYNNEISEKSEIFDDQFSVERPDGSNFTLKIRSTKLEDSAMYFCASRGGLSGNTIYFGEGSWLTVV.

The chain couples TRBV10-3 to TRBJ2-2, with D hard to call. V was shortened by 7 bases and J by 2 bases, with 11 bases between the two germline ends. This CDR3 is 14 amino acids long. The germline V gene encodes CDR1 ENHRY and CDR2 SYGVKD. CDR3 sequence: CAITAGINTGELFF. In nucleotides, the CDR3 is TGTGCCATCACAGCAGGCATAAACACCGGGGAGCTGTTTTTT.

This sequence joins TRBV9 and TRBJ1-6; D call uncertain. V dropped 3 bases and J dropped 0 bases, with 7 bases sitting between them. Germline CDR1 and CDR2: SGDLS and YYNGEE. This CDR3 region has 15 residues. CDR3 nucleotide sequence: TGTGCCAGCAGCGCGGCGGGCTCCTATAATTCACCCCTCCACTTT. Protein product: CASSAAGSYNSPLHF.

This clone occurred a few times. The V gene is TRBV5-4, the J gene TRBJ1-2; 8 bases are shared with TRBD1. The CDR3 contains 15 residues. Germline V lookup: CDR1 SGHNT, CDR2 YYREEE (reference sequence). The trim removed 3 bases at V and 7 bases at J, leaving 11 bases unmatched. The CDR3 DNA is TGTGCCAGCAGCTATCTCCAGGGGGCGGCGGGTGGCTACACCTTC. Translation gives CASSYLQGAAGGYTF.

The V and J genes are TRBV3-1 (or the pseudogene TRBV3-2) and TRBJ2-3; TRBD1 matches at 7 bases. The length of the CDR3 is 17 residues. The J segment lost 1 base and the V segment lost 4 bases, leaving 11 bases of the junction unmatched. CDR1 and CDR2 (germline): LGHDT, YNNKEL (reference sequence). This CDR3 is CASSLHIQGPGTDTQYF. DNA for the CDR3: TGTGCCAGCAGCCTCCACATACAGGGGCCCGGCACAGATACGCAGTATTTT.

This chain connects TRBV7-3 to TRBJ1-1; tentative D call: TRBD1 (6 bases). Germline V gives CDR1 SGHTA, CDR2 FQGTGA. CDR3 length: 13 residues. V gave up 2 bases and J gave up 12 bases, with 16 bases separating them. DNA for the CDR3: TGTGCCAGCAGCTTAGATGTGGGACAAACGACTTTCTTT. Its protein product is CASSLDVGQTTFF. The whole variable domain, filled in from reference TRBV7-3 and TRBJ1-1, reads GAGVSQTPSNKVTEKGKYVELRCDPISGHTALYWYRQSLGQGPEFLIYFQGTGAADDSGLPNDRFFAVRPEGSVSTLKIQRTERGDSAVYLCASSLDVGQTTFFGQGTRLTVV.

This CDR3 reads CASSLQGREAFF. In DNA, the CDR3 is TGTGCCAGCAGTCTACAGGGGAGGGAAGCTTTCTTT. The chain carries TRBV28 and TRBJ1-1; TRBD1 matches 7 bases. From germline, CDR1 is MDHEN and CDR2 SYDVKM. There are 12 residues in the CDR3. V lost 5 bases and J lost 8; bases outside the gene matches: 5.

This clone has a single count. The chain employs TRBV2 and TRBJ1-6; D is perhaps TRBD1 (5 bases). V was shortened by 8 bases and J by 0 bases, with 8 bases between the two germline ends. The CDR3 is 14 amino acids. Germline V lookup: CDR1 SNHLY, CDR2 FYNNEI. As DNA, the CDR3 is TGTGCCAGCGGGGCGAGCTCCTATAATTCACCCCTCCACTTT. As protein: CASGASSYNSPLHF.

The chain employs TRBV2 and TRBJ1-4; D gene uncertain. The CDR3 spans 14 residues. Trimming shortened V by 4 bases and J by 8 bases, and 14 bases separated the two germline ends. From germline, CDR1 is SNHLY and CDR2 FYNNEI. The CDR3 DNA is TGTGCCAGCAGTGGGGGTGGACCGGGAGAAAAACTGTTTTTT. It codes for CASSGGGPGEKLFF.

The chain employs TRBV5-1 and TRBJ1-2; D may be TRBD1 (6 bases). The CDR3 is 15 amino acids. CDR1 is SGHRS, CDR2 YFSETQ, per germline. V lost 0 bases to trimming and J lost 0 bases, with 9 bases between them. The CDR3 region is CASSLGDIPNYGYTF. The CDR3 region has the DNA TGCGCCAGCAGCTTGGGGGACATACCTAACTATGGCTACACCTTC.

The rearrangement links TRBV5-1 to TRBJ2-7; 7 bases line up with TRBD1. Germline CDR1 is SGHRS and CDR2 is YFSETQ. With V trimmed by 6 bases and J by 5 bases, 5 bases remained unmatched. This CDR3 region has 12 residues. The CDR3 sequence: CASTSGTDEQYF. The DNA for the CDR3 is TGCGCCAGCACCTCCGGGACAGACGAGCAGTACTTC.

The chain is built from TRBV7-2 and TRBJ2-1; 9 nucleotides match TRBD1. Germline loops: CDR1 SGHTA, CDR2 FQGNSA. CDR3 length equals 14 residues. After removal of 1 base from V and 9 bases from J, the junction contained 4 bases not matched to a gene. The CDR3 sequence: CASSLGGQGSEQFF. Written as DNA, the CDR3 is TGTGCCAGCAGCTTAGGAGGACAGGGGAGTGAGCAGTTCTTC. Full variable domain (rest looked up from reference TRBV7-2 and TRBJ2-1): GAGVSQSPSNKVTEKGKDVELRCDPISGHTALYWYRQSLGQGLEFLIYFQGNSAPDKSGLPSDRFSAERTGGSVSTLTIQRTQQEDSAVYLCASSLGGQGSEQFFGPGTRLTVL.

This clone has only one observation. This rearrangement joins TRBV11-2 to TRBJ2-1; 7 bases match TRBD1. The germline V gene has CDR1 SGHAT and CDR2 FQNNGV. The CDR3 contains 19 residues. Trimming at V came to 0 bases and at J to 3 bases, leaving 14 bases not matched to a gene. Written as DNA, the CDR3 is TGTGCCAGCAGCTTAGAAAGGAAGGGGGCTAGCCCTATCTACAATGAGCAGTTCTTC. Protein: CASSLERKGASPIYNEQFF.

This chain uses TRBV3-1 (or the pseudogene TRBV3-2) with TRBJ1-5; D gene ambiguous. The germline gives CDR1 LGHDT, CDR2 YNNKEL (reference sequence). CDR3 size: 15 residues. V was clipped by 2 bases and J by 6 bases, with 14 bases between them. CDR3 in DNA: TGTGCCAGCAGCCAATTTAACGCTCTCGGTCAGCCCCAGCATTTT. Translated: CASSQFNALGQPQHF.

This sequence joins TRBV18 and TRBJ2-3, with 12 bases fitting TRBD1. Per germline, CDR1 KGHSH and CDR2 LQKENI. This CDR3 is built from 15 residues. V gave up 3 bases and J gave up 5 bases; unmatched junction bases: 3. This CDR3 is CASSPGTGGLDTQYF. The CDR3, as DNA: TGTGCCAGCTCACCCGGGACAGGGGGCTTAGATACGCAGTATTTT.

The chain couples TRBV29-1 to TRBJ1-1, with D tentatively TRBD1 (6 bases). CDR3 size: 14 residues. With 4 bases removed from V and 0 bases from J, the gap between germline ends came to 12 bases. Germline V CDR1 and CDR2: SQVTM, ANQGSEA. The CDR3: CSVVQQGLNTEAFF. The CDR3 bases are TGCAGCGTTGTTCAACAGGGATTGAACACTGAAGCTTTCTTT.

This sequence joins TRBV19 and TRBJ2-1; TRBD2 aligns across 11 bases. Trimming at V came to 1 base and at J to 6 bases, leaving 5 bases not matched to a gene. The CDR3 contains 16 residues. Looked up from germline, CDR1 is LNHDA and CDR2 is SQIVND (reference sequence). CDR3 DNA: TGTGCCAGTAGTATAGGTGCTAGCGGGGGGAGCAATGAGCAGTTCTTC. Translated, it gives CASSIGASGGSNEQFF.